This T cell receptor beta chain was recorded in a study of identical twins (dated by TCRdb to about 2016). As for the study more broadly: TCR alpha and beta repertoires from monozygotic twins, unrelated adults of various ages and cord blood were deep-sequenced to test whether fetal clonotypes persist. To rule out contamination, the twin experiments were replicated at different times with different library preparation protocols.

Concerning this clonotype itself: The antigen it recognizes is unknown. No much larger clone exists at a distance of one base, and base qualities are not known.

Results the study describes overall, beyond this receptor: Out-of-frame TCR alpha sequences shared between twins showed an excess of low generation-probability sequences compared with coincidental sharing between unrelated individuals. Out-of-frame TCR alpha sharing in monozygotic twins was systematically underestimated by recombination models, whereas sharing between unrelated individuals was in agreement with the recombination models. Invariant T cells such as MAIT and iNKT could partly confound zero-insertion analyses, although diverse VJ usage argued against such confounding for most clonotypes. Abundant cord blood beta clonotypes had fewer insertions, young adult naive repertoires showed a similar but weaker trend, and memory repertoires showed no such trend. In beta out-of-frame sequences, excess twin sharing was weaker, because having fewer shared sequences lowered the signal-to-noise ratio. Because the same donors could not be followed over many years, the conclusions depended on cross-sectional statistical analysis.

Every donor was a healthy Caucasian. The twin cohort consisted of three pairs of female monozygotic twins, all aged roughly 18 to 29 years. RNA for TCR libraries was isolated from peripheral blood mononuclear cells. CDR1 is given as SQVTM and CDR2 as ANQGSEA, both from the germline V gene. Deletion took 6 bases off V and 1 base off J, with a span of 9 bases between the germline ends. Including cysteine and phenylalanine, the CDR3 has 12 amino acids. Only the CDR3 DNA is retained, 36 bases long and in frame from the first base. The library was produced with 5' RACE. TCRdb names Illumina HiSeq 2000 as the instrument used. Template switching added a universal primer binding site, and the final cDNA carried a unique molecular identifier that allowed TCR cDNA molecules to be counted accurately. Specific primers in the conserved constant-segment region were used to synthesize first-strand cDNA for TCR alpha and beta chains. To control for contamination, each cDNA library was double barcoded with a SMART-Mk sample barcode plus Illumina barcodes. TruSeq adapter sequences, together with Illumina sample barcodes, were added in two successive PCR steps. Sequencing of the TCR alpha and beta cDNA libraries was done on the Illumina HiSeq platform using custom primers. Per the authors' processing: Unique molecular identifiers were extracted from raw reads with MiGEC, and CDR3 positions were determined with MiXCR. Recombination models were inferred per individual with the repgenHMM and IGoR tools using an EM algorithm. The tcR package in R was used for shared clonotype analysis, with sharing normalized by the product of cloneset sizes. To study raw recombination free of thymic and clonal selection effects, out-of-frame nonproductive sequences were analyzed. TCRdb cleaned the public reads at Q25 with fastp, built clones with MiXCR and kept in-frame beta chains. When rows share a CDR3 protein, they turn into one entry using the most common DNA and genes. In this record, the V and J calls reflect TCRdb's handling and not the investigators' own analysis. The sample contains approximately 680,000 distinct CDR3 sequences, just over 7% of them found a single time. The ten largest clonotypes hold about 1.6% of the sample.

The data were also submitted as part of a second study, on yellow fever vaccine responses in identical twins. Taken from the second paper: The T cell response to vaccination in identical twins was reported by the authors to appear partly convergent and partly personalized. The study precisely tracked vaccine-responding T cell clones in identical twins.

The sample consisted of PBMCs. The sequence was obtained from a woman between 18 and 30 years old in good health. The V and J segments used are TRBV29-1 and TRBJ2-5; perhaps TRBD1 is the D gene, with 6 bases matching. The CDR3 corresponds to CSVQGSQETQYF. The base sequence is TGCAGCGTACAGGGCAGCCAAGAGACCCAGTACTTC.